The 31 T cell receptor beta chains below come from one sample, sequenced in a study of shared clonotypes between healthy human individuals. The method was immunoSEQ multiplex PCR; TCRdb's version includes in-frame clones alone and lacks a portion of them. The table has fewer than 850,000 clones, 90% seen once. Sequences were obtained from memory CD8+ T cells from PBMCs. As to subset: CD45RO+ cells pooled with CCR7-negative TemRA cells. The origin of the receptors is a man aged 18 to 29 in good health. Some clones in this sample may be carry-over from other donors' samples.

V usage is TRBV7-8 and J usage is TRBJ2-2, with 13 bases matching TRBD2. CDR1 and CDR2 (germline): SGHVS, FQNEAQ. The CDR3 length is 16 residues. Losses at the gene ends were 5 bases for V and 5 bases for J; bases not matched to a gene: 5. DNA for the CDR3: TGTGCCAGCAGCACATGGACTAGCGGGAGAACCGGGGAGCTGTTTTTT. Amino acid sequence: CASSTWTSGRTGELFF.

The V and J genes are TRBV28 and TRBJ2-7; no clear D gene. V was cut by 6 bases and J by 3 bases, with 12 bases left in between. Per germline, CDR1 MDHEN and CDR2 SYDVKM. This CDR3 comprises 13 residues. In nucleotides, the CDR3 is TGTGCCAGCAGGAAAACGGCGGACTACGAGCAGTACTTC. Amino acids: CASRKTADYEQYF.

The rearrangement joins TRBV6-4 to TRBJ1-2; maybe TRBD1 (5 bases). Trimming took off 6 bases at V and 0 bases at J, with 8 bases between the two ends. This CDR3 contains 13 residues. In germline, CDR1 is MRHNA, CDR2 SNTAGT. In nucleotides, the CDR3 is TGTGCCAGCAGCCCGACAGCTAACTATGGCTACACCTTC. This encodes CASSPTANYGYTF.

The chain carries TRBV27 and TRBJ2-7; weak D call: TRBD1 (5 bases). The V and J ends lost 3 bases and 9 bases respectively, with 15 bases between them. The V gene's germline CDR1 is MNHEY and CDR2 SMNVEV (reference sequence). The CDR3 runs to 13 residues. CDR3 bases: TGTGCCAGCAGTTTTACAGGAATTTCCTGGCAGTACTTC. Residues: CASSFTGISWQYF.

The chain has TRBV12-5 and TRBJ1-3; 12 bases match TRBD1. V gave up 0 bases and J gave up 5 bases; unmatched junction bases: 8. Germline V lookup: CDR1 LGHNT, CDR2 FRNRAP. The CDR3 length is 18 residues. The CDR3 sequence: CASGLVHGTGGERNTIYF. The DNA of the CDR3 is TGTGCTAGTGGTTTGGTACACGGGACAGGGGGCGAAAGAAACACCATATATTTT.

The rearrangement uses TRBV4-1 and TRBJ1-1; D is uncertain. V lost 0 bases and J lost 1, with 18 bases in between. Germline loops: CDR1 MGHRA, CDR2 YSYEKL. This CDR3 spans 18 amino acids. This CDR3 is CASSQELPSRTANTEAFF. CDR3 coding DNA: TGCGCCAGCAGCCAAGAGCTGCCCAGTAGGACCGCGAACACTGAAGCTTTCTTT.

The CDR3 region is CASNRHPGLGYNEQFF. DNA for the CDR3: TGTGCCAGCAACAGACACCCGGGACTAGGGTACAATGAGCAGTTCTTC. The chain employs TRBV7-8 and TRBJ2-1; 8 bases are shared with TRBD2. Germline-derived CDR1 and CDR2 are SGHVS and FQNEAQ. J gave up 4 bases and V 7 bases, and 12 bases lay outside the gene matches. This CDR3 is 16 amino acids long. The entire variable domain, with the rest obtained from reference TRBV7-8 and TRBJ2-1, is as follows: GAGVSQSPRYKVAKRGQDVALRCDPISGHVSLFWYQQALGQGPEFLTYFQNEAQLDKSGLPSDRFFAERPEGSVSTLKIQRTQQEDSAVYLCASNRHPGLGYNEQFFGPGTRLTVL.

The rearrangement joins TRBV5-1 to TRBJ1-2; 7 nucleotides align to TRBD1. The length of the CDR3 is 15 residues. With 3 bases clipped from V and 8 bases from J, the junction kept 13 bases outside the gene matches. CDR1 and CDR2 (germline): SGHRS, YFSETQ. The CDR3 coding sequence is TGCGCCAGCAGCTCGACAGGGTTTGATGGAGGCGGCTACACCTTC. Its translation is CASSSTGFDGGGYTF.

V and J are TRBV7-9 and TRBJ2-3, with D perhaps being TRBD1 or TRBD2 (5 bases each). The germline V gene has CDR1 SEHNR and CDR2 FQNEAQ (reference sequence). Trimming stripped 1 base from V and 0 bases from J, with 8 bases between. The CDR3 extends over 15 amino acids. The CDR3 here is CASSLVRGSTDTQYF. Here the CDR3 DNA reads TGTGCCAGCAGCTTAGTGAGGGGCAGCACAGATACGCAGTATTTT.

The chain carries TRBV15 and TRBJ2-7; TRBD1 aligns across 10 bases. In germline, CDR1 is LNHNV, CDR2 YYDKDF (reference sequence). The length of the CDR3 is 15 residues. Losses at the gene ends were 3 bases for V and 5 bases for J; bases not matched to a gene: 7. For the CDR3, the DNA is TGTGCCACCAGCAGTGGGACAGGGGTGATTCACGAGCAGTACTTC. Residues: CATSSGTGVIHEQYF.

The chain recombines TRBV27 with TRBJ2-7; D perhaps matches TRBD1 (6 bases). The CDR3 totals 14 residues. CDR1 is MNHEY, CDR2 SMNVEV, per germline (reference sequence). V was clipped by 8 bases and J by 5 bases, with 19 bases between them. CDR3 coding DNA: TGTGCCAGCTTTGGTACCACAGGGATACACGAGCAGTACTTC. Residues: CASFGTTGIHEQYF.

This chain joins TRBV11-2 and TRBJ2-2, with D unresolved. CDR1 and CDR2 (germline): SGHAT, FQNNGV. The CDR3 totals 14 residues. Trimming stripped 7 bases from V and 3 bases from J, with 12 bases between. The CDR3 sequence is CASKPPVYTGELFF. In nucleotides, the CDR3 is TGTGCCAGCAAACCGCCAGTCTACACCGGGGAGCTGTTTTTT.

In DNA form, the CDR3 reads TGTGCCAGCAGTAACAGGGTGTCCCGCTACGAGCAGTACTTC. Translation gives CASSNRVSRYEQYF. This chain joins TRBV28 and TRBJ2-7; D possibly corresponds to TRBD1 (6 bases). The CDR3 loop spans 14 amino acids. Trimming pared 5 bases from V and 3 bases from J, leaving 14 bases between. The germline gives CDR1 MDHEN, CDR2 SYDVKM.

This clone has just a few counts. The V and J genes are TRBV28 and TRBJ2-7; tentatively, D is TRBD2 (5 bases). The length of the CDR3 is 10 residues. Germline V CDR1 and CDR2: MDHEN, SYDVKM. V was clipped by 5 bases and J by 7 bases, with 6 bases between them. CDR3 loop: CASSRGEQYF. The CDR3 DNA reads TGTGCCAGCAGTCGCGGGGAGCAGTACTTC.

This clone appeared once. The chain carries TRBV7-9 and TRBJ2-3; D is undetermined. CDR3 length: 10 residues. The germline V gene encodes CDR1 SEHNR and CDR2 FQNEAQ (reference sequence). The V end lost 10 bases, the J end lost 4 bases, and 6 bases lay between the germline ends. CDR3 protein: CATGADTQYF. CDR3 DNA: TGTGCCACAGGTGCAGATACGCAGTATTTT. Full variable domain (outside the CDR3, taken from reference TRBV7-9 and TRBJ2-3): DTGVSQNPRHKITKRGQNVTFRCDPISEHNRLYWYRQTLGQGPEFLTYFQNEAQLEKSRLLSDRFSAERPKGSFSTLEIQRTEQGDSAMYLCATGADTQYFGPGTRLTVL.

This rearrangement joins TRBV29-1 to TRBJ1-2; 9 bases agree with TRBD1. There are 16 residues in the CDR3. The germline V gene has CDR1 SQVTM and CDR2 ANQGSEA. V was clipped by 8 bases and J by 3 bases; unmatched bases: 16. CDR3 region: CSYRIFTGGHDYGYTF. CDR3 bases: TGCAGCTATCGGATATTCACAGGGGGCCACGACTATGGCTACACCTTC.

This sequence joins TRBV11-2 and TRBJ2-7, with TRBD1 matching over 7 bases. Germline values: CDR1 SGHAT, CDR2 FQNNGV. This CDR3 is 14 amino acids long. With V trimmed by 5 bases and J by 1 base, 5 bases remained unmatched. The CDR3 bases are TGTGCCAGCAGCCCCCGGGACAGATCCTACGAGCAGTACTTC. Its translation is CASSPRDRSYEQYF.

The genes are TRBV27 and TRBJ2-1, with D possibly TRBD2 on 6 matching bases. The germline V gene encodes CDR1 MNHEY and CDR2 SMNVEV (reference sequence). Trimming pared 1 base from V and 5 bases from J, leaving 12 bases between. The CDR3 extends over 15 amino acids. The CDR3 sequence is CASSLLPPGDNEQFF. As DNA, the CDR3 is TGTGCCAGCAGTTTATTACCCCCGGGGGACAATGAGCAGTTCTTC.

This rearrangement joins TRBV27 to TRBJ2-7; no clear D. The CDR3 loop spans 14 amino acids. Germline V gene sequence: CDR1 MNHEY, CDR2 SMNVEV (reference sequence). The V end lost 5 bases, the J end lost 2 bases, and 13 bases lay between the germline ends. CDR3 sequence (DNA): TGTGCCAGCAGTATCTCCCGGTCAACCTACGAGCAGTACTTC. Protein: CASSISRSTYEQYF.

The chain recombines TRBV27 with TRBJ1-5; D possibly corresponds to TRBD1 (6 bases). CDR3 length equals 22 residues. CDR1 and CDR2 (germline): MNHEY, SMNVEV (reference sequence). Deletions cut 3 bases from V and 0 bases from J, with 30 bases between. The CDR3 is CASSFDRISPSTGRSSNQPQHF. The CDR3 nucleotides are TGTGCCAGCAGTTTCGACCGGATATCACCATCTACAGGGCGGAGTAGCAATCAGCCCCAGCATTTT.

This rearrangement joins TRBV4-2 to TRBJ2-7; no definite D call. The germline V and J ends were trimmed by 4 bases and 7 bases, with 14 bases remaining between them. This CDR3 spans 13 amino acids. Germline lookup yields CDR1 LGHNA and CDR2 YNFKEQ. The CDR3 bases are TGTGCCAGCAGCCGAGTACCGGCGGAGGAGCAGTACTTC. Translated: CASSRVPAEEQYF.

CDR3 sequence reads: CASGPRLDREETQYF. DNA for the CDR3: TGTGCCAGTGGGCCCCGTTTGGACAGGGAAGAGACCCAGTACTTC. The chain carries TRBV19 and TRBJ2-5, with 8 bases fitting TRBD1. The germline V gene encodes CDR1 LNHDA and CDR2 SQIVND (reference sequence). The CDR3 length is 15 residues. The J segment lost 3 bases and the V segment lost 8 bases, leaving 11 bases of the junction unmatched.

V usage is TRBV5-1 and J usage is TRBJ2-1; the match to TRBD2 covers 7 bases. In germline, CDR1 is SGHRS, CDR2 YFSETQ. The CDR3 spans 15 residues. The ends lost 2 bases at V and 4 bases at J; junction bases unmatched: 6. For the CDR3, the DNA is TGCGCCAGCAGCTTCTCAGCGGGACTTTACAATGAGCAGTTCTTC. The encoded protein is CASSFSAGLYNEQFF.

CDR3 residues: CASSLHSEAFF. The CDR3 nucleotides read TGTGCCAGCAGCTTACATTCTGAAGCTTTCTTT. V and J are TRBV11-2 and TRBJ1-1; D remains ambiguous. Trimming removed 2 bases from V and 6 bases from J, with 4 bases in between. The CDR3 length is 11 residues. CDR1 is SGHAT and CDR2 is FQNNGV in the germline V gene.

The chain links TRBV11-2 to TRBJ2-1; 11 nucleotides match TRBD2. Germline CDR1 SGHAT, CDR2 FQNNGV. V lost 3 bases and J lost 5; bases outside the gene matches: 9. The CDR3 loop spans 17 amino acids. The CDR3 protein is CASSFLRGGLADNEQFF. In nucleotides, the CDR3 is TGTGCCAGCAGCTTCCTCCGGGGGGGACTAGCGGACAATGAGCAGTTCTTC.

In DNA, the CDR3 is TGTGCCAGCAGCCCTTTTAGAGGGAGGGCCGGGAATGAGCAGTTCTTC. Its translation: CASSPFRGRAGNEQFF. The V gene is TRBV9, the J gene TRBJ2-1, with 7 nucleotides matching TRBD2. Per the germline V gene, CDR1 is SGDLS and CDR2 is YYNGEE. The CDR3 extends over 16 amino acids. V was clipped by 4 bases and J by 7 bases; unmatched bases: 14.

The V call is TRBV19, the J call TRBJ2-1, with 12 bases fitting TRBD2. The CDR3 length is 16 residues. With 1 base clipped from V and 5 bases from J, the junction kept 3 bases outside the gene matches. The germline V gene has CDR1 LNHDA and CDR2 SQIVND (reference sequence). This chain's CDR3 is CASSIALAGGDNEQFF. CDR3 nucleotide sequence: TGTGCCAGTAGTATAGCACTAGCGGGAGGAGACAATGAGCAGTTCTTC.

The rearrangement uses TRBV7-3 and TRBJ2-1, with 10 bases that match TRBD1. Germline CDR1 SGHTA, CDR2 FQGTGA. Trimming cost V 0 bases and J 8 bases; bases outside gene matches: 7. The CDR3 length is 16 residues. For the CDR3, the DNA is TGTGCCAGCAGCTTAACTTTGGGACAGGGGTGGGATGAGCAGTTCTTC. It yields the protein CASSLTLGQGWDEQFF.

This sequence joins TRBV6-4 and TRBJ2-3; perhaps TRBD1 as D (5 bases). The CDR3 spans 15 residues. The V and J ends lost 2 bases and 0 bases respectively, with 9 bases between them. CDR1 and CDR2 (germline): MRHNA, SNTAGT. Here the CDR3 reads CASSDGGASTDTQYF. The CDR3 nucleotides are TGTGCCAGCAGTGACGGTGGGGCTAGCACAGATACGCAGTATTTT.

In DNA, the CDR3 is TGTGCCACCAGCGAGGGGACAGGGGGTTACGAGCAGTACTTC. This gives the protein CATSEGTGGYEQYF. The rearrangement joins TRBV15 to TRBJ2-7; 11 bases match TRBD1. The CDR3 length is 14 residues. Trimming took 5 bases from V and 4 from J; bases not matched to a gene: 4. CDR1 and CDR2 (germline): LNHNV, YYDKDF (reference sequence).

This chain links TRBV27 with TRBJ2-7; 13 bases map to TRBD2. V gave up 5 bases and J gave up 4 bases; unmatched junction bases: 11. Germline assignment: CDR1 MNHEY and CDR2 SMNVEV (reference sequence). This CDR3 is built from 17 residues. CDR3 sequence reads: CASSPGLAGDDFYEQYF. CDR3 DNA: TGTGCCAGCAGTCCTGGACTAGCGGGAGATGATTTTTACGAGCAGTACTTC.